The 28 T cell receptor beta chains listed next were all sequenced from one sample in a study of shared clonotypes between healthy human individuals (dated by TCRdb to 2018 to 2020). The library was prepared using the immunoSEQ multiplex PCR assay. TCRdb provides this immuneACCESS table in a form limited to in-frame rearrangements. Some clones are lacking; in checked studies, under half of them reflect an unresolved V gene, and why the rest are absent is not known. This sample is represented by about 2.1 million clones; just under 95% of them were singletons. The ten top clones hold over 1.5% of the sample. CD8 naive samples were CD45RO-negative cells positively selected for CCR7, giving a CD45RA+CCR7+ population that excluded TemRA cells. Sequencing input: naive CD8+ T cells from PBMCs. The meaning of the sample's cell subset or site label: CD45RA+CCR7+. These receptor sequences come from a man aged 18-30 years in good health. Some clones in this sample may be carry-over from other donors' samples.

This chain connects TRBV5-6 to TRBJ2-1; no definite D call. The germline V gene has CDR1 SGHDT and CDR2 YYEEEE. The CDR3 totals 14 residues. V lost 0 bases and J lost 6, with 10 bases in between. The CDR3: CASSLAGYLNEQFF. The CDR3 DNA sequence: TGTGCCAGCAGCTTGGCCGGTTACCTCAATGAGCAGTTCTTC.

This clone is a singleton in its sample. This chain connects TRBV5-6 to TRBJ2-3, with a weak D call TRBD2 (6 bases). With 1 base removed from V and 6 bases from J, the gap between germline ends came to 12 bases. The CDR3 sequence is 14 residues long. From germline, CDR1 is SGHDT and CDR2 YYEEEE. The CDR3 region has the DNA TGTGCCAGCAGCTTGTCGGCAGGGAGGGATACGCAGTATTTT. Protein: CASSLSAGRDTQYF.

The V and J genes are TRBV4-1 and TRBJ2-6, with no clear D. The CDR3 loop spans 16 amino acids. Trimming pared 0 bases from V and 2 bases from J, leaving 8 bases between. The V gene's germline CDR1 is MGHRA and CDR2 YSYEKL. This chain's CDR3 is CASSQDVFPGANVLTF. DNA for the CDR3: TGCGCCAGCAGCCAAGATGTATTCCCTGGGGCCAACGTCCTGACTTTC.

The rearrangement uses TRBV5-6 and TRBJ2-3; 14 bases are shared with TRBD2. The germline gives CDR1 SGHDT, CDR2 YYEEEE. With V trimmed by 4 bases and J by 5 bases, 6 bases remained unmatched. CDR3 size: 16 residues. CDR3 loop: CASSQGLAGDGDTQYF. CDR3 bases: TGTGCCAGCAGCCAGGGACTAGCGGGAGATGGAGATACGCAGTATTTT.

The chain recombines TRBV7-6 with TRBJ2-1; 15 positions agree with TRBD2. V shed 5 bases, J shed 9 bases, and the junction held 8 bases outside the gene matches. CDR1 SGHVS and CDR2 FNYEAQ come from the germline V gene. The CDR3 length is 16 residues. This CDR3 reads CASSPRTSGRATEQFF. CDR3 DNA: TGTGCCAGCAGCCCCCGGACTAGCGGGAGGGCGACTGAGCAGTTCTTC. The variable domain in full, with the rest retrieved from reference TRBV7-6 and TRBJ2-1, is GAGVSQSPRYKVTKRGQDVALRCDPISGHVSLYWYRQALGQGPEFLTYFNYEAQQDKSGLPNDRFSAERPEGSISTLTIQRTEQRDSAMYRCASSPRTSGRATEQFFGPGTRLTVL.

V is TRBV6-5 and J is TRBJ1-4; D gene ambiguous. Germline V gene lookup returns CDR1 MNHEY and CDR2 SVGAGI. The CDR3 contains 12 residues. V dropped 6 bases and J dropped 12 bases, with 14 bases sitting between them. CDR3 nucleotide sequence: TGTGCCAGCAGCGGGAGGGAGAGGGAACTGTTTTTT. It specifies CASSGRERELFF.

V gene TRBV5-1 combines with J gene TRBJ2-1; perhaps TRBD2 as D (6 bases). Germline V lookup: CDR1 SGHRS, CDR2 YFSETQ. Trimming shortened V by 1 base and J by 5 bases, and 13 bases separated the two germline ends. The CDR3 spans 15 residues. CDR3 sequence: CASSLNRRRDNEQFF. In DNA form, the CDR3 reads TGCGCCAGCAGCTTGAATAGAAGGAGGGACAATGAGCAGTTCTTC.

The rearrangement uses TRBV6-5 and TRBJ1-1; maybe TRBD1 (6 bases). This CDR3 is 16 amino acids long. The V end was cut by 0 bases, the J end by 4 bases, with 15 bases between. Germline lookup yields CDR1 MNHEY and CDR2 SVGAGI. The CDR3 DNA reads as TGTGCCAGCAGTTACTCCGGGGGGGCCACGAGCACTGAAGCTTTCTTT. It specifies CASSYSGGATSTEAFF.

The chain links TRBV6-5 to TRBJ1-5; D unclear. V lost 6 bases and J 7 bases, leaving 16 bases between the germline ends. Germline lookup yields CDR1 MNHEY and CDR2 SVGAGI. The CDR3 runs to 14 residues. In nucleotides, the CDR3 is TGTGCCAGCAGCTTGGACCGGGATTGGCAGCCCCAGCATTTT. This encodes CASSLDRDWQPQHF.

This chain joins TRBV28 and TRBJ2-2; possible D gene TRBD1, 5 bases. The germline V gene encodes CDR1 MDHEN and CDR2 SYDVKM. V shed 2 bases and J shed 5 bases, with 9 bases lying between them. This CDR3 has 14 residues. The CDR3 DNA is TGTGCCAGCAGTTTAGGACACTGGACCGGGGAGCTGTTTTTT. Translated: CASSLGHWTGELFF.

J is TRBJ1-2 and V is TRBV4-2; D perhaps matches TRBD1 (5 bases). Looked up from germline, CDR1 is LGHNA and CDR2 is YNFKEQ. This CDR3 is built from 16 residues. Trimming took 4 bases from V and 8 from J, leaving 23 bases between them. The CDR3, as DNA: TGTGCCAGCAGCCCCCCGGGTCAGGGAAGTGTTCTGGGCTACACCTTC. Its translation: CASSPPGQGSVLGYTF.

The chain has TRBV19 and TRBJ1-5; D is possibly TRBD1 (5 bases). CDR1 LNHDA and CDR2 SQIVND come from the germline V gene (reference sequence). The CDR3 loop spans 15 amino acids. The ends were cut back, 4 bases at V and 2 bases at J, with 12 bases in the middle. The CDR3 bases are TGTGCCAGTAGTACGTTCGGGGGTGGCAATCAGCCCCAGCATTTT. This encodes CASSTFGGGNQPQHF.

This chain uses TRBV18 with TRBJ1-2; D perhaps matches TRBD1 (5 bases). The CDR3 covers 17 residues. V was cut by 3 bases and J by 0 bases, with 17 bases left in between. Germline CDR1 reads KGHSH; CDR2 reads LQKENI. CDR3 protein: CASSPTGSQDANYGYTF. CDR3 nucleotide sequence: TGTGCCAGCTCACCCACCGGGTCACAGGACGCTAACTATGGCTACACCTTC. Based on the CDR3 plus reference TRBV18 and TRBJ1-2, the full variable domain is NAGVMQNPRHLVRRRGQEARLRCSPMKGHSHVYWYRQLPEEGLKFMVYLQKENIIDESGMPKERFSAEFPKEGPSILRIQQVVRGDSAAYFCASSPTGSQDANYGYTFGSGTRLTVV.

Note on this clone: Additional DNA sequences in this sample encode the identical CDR3. The chain has TRBV9 and TRBJ2-3; tentative D call: TRBD2 (7 bases). Germline CDR1 SGDLS, CDR2 YYNGEE. Trimming stripped 0 bases from V and 1 base from J, with 12 bases between. The CDR3 loop spans 16 amino acids. The CDR3 region has the DNA TGTGCCAGCAGCGTAGAAGGGGGGGAGCGCACAGATACGCAGTATTTT. Protein: CASSVEGGERTDTQYF.

The chain uses TRBV5-1 and TRBJ1-2; weak D call: TRBD1 (5 bases). CDR1 and CDR2 from the germline V gene are SGHRS and YFSETQ. Trimming removed 3 bases from V and 1 base from J, with 7 bases in between. This CDR3 spans 13 amino acids. CDR3 amino acids: CASSWGNNYGYTF. The DNA of the CDR3 is TGCGCCAGCAGCTGGGGCAATAACTATGGCTACACCTTC.

The chain combines TRBV4-2 with TRBJ1-5, with a weak D call TRBD1 (5 bases). Deletions cut 1 base from V and 7 bases from J, with 17 bases between. The CDR3 has 16 residues. Germline V gene data show CDR1 as LGHNA and CDR2 as YNFKEQ. CDR3 sequence: CASSQGPGLVGQPQHF. The CDR3 coding sequence is TGTGCCAGCAGCCAAGGTCCAGGGCTGGTAGGGCAGCCCCAGCATTTT.

With respect to this clone: Other DNA sequences within the sample encode an identical CDR3. The chain carries TRBV30 and TRBJ1-1; D not certain. Trimming removed 0 bases from V and 3 bases from J, with 8 bases in between. Germline CDR1 is GTSNPN and CDR2 is SVGIG (reference sequence). The CDR3 length is 13 residues. In DNA, the CDR3 is TGTGCCTGGAGTGTGACTGGGGACACTGAAGCTTTCTTT. Encoded protein: CAWSVTGDTEAFF.

The chain has TRBV7-9 and TRBJ2-7, with D unclear. The CDR3 length is 13 residues. V lost 4 bases to trimming and J lost 6 bases, with 13 bases between them. Germline V gene data show CDR1 as SEHNR and CDR2 as FQNEAQ (reference sequence). CDR3 residues: CASSYIQLGEQYF. The DNA of the CDR3 is TGTGCCAGCAGCTATATACAGCTCGGCGAGCAGTACTTC.

This rearrangement joins TRBV5-1 to TRBJ2-1; 7 bases agree with TRBD2. This CDR3 is built from 18 residues. The trim removed 1 base at V and 0 bases at J, leaving 10 bases unmatched. Germline V CDR1 and CDR2: SGHRS, YFSETQ. CDR3 DNA: TGCGCCAGCAGCTTGTTTGAGCGGGGATACCCCTCCTACAATGAGCAGTTCTTC. Translated, it gives CASSLFERGYPSYNEQFF.

The CDR3 loop reads CASRPDGTGGFLAFF. The CDR3 DNA sequence: TGTGCCAGCAGGCCCGACGGGACAGGGGGCTTTTTAGCTTTCTTT. The chain has TRBV5-4 and TRBJ1-1; TRBD1 matches 12 bases. V was clipped by 5 bases and J by 10 bases; unmatched bases: 12. CDR1 and CDR2 from the germline V gene are SGHNT and YYREEE (reference sequence). There are 15 residues in the CDR3.

The chain has TRBV10-3 and TRBJ1-3; possible D gene TRBD1, 5 bases. V gave up 6 bases and J gave up 2 bases, with 11 bases separating them. Germline V gene data show CDR1 as ENHRY and CDR2 as SYGVKD. The length of the CDR3 is 14 residues. The CDR3 bases are TGTGCCATCAGGGACCGGGACGCTGGAAACACCATATATTTT. Translation: CAIRDRDAGNTIYF.

The chain carries TRBV9 and TRBJ2-2; D is unresolved. The V and J ends lost 3 bases and 6 bases respectively, with 15 bases between them. Germline V gene data show CDR1 as SGDLS and CDR2 as YYNGEE. The CDR3 runs 15 residues. The CDR3 DNA follows: TGTGCCAGCAGCGAACTTACTCCAGGCGCCGGGGAGCTGTTTTTT. It translates to CASSELTPGAGELFF.

As concerns this clone: The identical CDR3 is also encoded by other nucleotide sequences in the sample. V gene TRBV4-2 combines with J gene TRBJ1-1; no reliable D call. This CDR3 has 14 amino acids. Trimming left V 1 base short and J 0 bases short, with 6 bases between. The germline V gene has CDR1 LGHNA and CDR2 YNFKEQ. The CDR3 nucleotides read TGTGCCAGCAGCCAAGCAGGCCTGAACACTGAAGCTTTCTTT. Protein sequence: CASSQAGLNTEAFF.

The chain employs TRBV15 and TRBJ2-5; a possible D gene is TRBD2 (5 bases). V lost 7 bases to trimming and J lost 2 bases, with 17 bases between them. The CDR3 extends over 15 amino acids. Germline V gene sequence: CDR1 LNHNV, CDR2 YYDKDF (reference sequence). The CDR3 bases are TGTGCCACCAACCCGACCTCCAGAGGGCAAGAGACCCAGTACTTC. Its protein product is CATNPTSRGQETQYF.

This clone was recorded a few times. This chain joins TRBV4-1 and TRBJ1-5, with D possibly TRBD1 on 6 matching bases. CDR3 length: 16 residues. Trimming removed 0 bases from V and 1 base from J, with 10 bases in between. CDR1 MGHRA and CDR2 YSYEKL come from the germline V gene. In DNA, the CDR3 is TGCGCCAGCAGCCAAGAAACAGGACAGAGCAATCAGCCCCAGCATTTT. Its translation is CASSQETGQSNQPQHF.

The gene calls are TRBV4-3 and TRBJ2-3; D is unresolved. Germline V gene lookup returns CDR1 LGHNA and CDR2 YSLEER. The CDR3 totals 18 residues. The V gene lost 1 base and the J gene lost 0 bases, with 17 bases spanning the gap. The CDR3 nucleotides read TGCGCCAGCAGCCAAGGACGTCCCCTCGGAAAGAGCACAGATACGCAGTATTTT. Protein: CASSQGRPLGKSTDTQYF.

The chain recombines TRBV11-2 with TRBJ2-5, with a weak D call TRBD2 (6 bases). CDR1 and CDR2 (germline): SGHAT, FQNNGV. Deletions cut 5 bases from V and 5 bases from J, with 21 bases between. The CDR3 sequence is 16 residues long. CDR3 nucleotide sequence: TGTGCCAGCAGCGGACGCCTAGGGACTGACCGGGAGACCCAGTACTTC. Residues: CASSGRLGTDRETQYF. The full variable domain, in which reference TRBV11-2 and TRBJ2-5 provide the parts outside the CDR3, is EAGVAQSPRYKIIEKRQSVAFWCNPISGHATLYWYQQILGQGPKLLIQFQNNGVVDDSQLPKDRFSAERLKGVDSTLKIQPAKLEDSAVYLCASSGRLGTDRETQYFGPGTRLLVL.

This chain uses TRBV7-9 with TRBJ2-7; TRBD1 matches at 7 bases. With V trimmed by 5 bases and J by 3 bases, 4 bases remained unmatched. The CDR3 totals 13 residues. The germline V gene encodes CDR1 SEHNR and CDR2 FQNEAQ (reference sequence). The CDR3 region has the DNA TGTGCCAGCAGCGTCTCAGGGGGCTACGAGCAGTACTTC. Translating gives CASSVSGGYEQYF.